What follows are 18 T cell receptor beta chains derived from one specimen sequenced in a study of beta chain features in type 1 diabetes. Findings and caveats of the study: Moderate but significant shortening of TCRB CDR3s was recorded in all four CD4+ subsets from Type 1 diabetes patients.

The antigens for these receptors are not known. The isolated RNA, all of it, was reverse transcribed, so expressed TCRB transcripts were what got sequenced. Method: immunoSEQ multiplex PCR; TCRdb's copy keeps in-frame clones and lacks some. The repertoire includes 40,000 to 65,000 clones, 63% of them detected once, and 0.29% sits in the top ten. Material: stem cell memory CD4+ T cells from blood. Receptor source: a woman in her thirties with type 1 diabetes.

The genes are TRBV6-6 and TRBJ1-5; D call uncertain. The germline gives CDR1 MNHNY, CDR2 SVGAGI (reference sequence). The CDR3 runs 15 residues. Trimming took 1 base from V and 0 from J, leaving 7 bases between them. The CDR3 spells CASSYWQDSNQPQHF. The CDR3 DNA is TGTGCCAGCAGTTACTGGCAGGATAGCAATCAGCCCCAGCATTTT.

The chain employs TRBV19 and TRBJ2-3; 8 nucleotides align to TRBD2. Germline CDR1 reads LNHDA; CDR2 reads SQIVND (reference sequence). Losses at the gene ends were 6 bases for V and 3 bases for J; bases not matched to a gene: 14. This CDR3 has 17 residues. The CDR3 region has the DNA TGTGCCAGTAGCCGCCGGGAAGCGGGGGATCTGACAGATACGCAGTATTTT. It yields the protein CASSRREAGDLTDTQYF.

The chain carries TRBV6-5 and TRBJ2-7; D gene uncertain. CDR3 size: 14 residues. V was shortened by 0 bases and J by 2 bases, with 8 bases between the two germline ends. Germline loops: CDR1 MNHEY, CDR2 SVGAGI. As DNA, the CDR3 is TGTGCCAGCAGTTACTCGGGCAGCACCTACGAGCAGTACTTC. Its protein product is CASSYSGSTYEQYF.

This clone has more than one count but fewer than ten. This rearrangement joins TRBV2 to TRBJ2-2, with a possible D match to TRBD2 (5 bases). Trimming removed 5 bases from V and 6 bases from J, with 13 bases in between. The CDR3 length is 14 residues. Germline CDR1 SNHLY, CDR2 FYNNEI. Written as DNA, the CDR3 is TGTGCCAGCAGTTGGACTTGGACGGCCGGGGAGCTGTTTTTT. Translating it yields CASSWTWTAGELFF. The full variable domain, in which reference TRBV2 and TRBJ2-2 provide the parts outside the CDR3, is EPEVTQTPSHQVTQMGQEVILRCVPISNHLYFYWYRQILGQKVEFLVSFYNNEISEKSEIFDDQFSVERPDGSNFTLKIRSTKLEDSAMYFCASSWTWTAGELFFGEGSRLTVL.

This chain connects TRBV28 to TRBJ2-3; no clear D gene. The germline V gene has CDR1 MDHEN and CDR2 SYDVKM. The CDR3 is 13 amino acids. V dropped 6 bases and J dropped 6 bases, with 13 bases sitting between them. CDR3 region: CASSSVMVDTQYF. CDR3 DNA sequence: TGTGCCAGCAGCTCAGTTATGGTGGATACGCAGTATTTT.

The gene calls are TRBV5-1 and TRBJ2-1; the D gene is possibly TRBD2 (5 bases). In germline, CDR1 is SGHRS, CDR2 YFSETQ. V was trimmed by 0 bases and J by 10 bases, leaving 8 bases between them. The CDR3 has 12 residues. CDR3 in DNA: TGCGCCAGCAGCTTGGTTGCGGGCGAGCAGTTCTTC. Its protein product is CASSLVAGEQFF. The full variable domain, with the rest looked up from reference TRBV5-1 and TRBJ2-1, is KAGVTQTPRYLIKTRGQQVTLSCSPISGHRSVSWYQQTPGQGLQFLFEYFSETQRNKGNFPGRFSGRQFSNSRSEMNVSTLELGDSALYLCASSLVAGEQFFGPGTRLTVL.

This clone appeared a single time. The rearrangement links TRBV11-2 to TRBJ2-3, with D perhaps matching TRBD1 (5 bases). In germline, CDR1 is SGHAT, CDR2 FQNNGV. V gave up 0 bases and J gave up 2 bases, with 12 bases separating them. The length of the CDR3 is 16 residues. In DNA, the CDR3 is TGTGCCAGCAGCTTAGAGGGGCAAGGACACACAGATACGCAGTATTTT. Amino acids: CASSLEGQGHTDTQYF.

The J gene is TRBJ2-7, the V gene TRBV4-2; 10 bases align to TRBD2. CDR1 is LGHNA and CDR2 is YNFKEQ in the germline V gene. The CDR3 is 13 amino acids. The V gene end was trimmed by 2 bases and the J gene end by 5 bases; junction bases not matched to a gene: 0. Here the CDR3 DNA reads TGTGCCAGCAGCCAACTAGCGGGAGACGAGCAGTACTTC. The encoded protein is CASSQLAGDEQYF.

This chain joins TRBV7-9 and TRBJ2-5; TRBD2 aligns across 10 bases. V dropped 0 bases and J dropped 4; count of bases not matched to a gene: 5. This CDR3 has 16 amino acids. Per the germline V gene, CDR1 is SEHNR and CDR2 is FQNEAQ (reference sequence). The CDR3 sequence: CASSLALAGVGETQYF. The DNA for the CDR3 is TGTGCCAGCAGCTTAGCGCTAGCGGGAGTGGGAGAGACCCAGTACTTC.

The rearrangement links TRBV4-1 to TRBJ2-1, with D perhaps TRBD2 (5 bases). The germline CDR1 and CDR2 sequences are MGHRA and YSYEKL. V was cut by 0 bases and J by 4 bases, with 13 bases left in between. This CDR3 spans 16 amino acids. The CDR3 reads CASSQDLQRLYNEQFF. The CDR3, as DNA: TGCGCCAGCAGCCAAGATCTCCAGCGGTTATACAATGAGCAGTTCTTC.

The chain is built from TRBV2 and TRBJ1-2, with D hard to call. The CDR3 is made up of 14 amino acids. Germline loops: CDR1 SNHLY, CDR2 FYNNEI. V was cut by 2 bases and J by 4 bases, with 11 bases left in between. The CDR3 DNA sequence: TGTGCCAGCAGTGAAAGAGGGAGTTCCTATGGCTACACCTTC. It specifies CASSERGSSYGYTF.

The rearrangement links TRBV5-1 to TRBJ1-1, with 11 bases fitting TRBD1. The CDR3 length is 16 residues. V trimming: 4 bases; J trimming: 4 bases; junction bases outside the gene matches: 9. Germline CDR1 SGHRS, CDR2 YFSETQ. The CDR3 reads CASSQPPGQGGTEAFF. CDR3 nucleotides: TGCGCCAGCAGCCAACCACCGGGACAGGGGGGCACTGAAGCTTTCTTT.

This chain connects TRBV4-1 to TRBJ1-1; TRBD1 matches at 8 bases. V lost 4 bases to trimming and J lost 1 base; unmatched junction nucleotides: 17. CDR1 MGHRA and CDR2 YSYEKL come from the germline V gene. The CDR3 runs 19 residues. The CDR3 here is CASSRLTTGGPRPNTEAFF. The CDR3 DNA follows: TGCGCCAGCAGCCGCTTAACCACAGGGGGTCCAAGACCGAACACTGAAGCTTTCTTT.

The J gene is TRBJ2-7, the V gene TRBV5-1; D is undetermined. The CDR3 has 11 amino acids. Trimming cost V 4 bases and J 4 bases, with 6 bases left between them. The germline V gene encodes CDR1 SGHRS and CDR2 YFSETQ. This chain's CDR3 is CASSEEYEQYF. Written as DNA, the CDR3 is TGCGCCAGCAGCGAAGAGTACGAGCAGTACTTC.

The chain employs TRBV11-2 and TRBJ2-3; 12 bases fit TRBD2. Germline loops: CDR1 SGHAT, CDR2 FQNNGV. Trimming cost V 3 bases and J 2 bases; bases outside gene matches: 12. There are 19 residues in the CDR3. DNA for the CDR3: TGTGCCAGCAGCTTCCCAACTAGCGGGAGGCCTCGCGACACAGATACGCAGTATTTT. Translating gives CASSFPTSGRPRDTDTQYF.

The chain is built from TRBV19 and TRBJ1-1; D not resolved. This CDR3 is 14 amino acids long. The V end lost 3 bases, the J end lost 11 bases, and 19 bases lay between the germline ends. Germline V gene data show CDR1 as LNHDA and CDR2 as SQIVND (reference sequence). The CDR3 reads CASSMQASPSGAFF. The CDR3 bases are TGTGCCAGTAGTATGCAGGCCTCCCCGAGTGGCGCTTTCTTT.

The CDR3 DNA sequence: TGCGCCAGCAGCCAAGAATGGGAGGTGAGCTACAATGAGCAGTTCTTC. Amino acids: CASSQEWEVSYNEQFF. This sequence joins TRBV4-1 and TRBJ2-1; weak D call: TRBD2 (6 bases). The ends were cut back, 0 bases at V and 3 bases at J, with 12 bases in the middle. CDR3 length equals 16 residues. Looked up from germline, CDR1 is MGHRA and CDR2 is YSYEKL.

The CDR3 spells CASKELPGGRETQYF. The CDR3, as DNA: TGTGCCAGCAAAGAGTTACCGGGAGGGCGAGAGACCCAGTACTTC. The rearrangement links TRBV2 to TRBJ2-5; 8 bases are shared with TRBD2. J was trimmed by 4 bases and V by 7 bases; bases with no gene match: 11. This CDR3 comprises 15 residues. CDR1 and CDR2 (germline): SNHLY, FYNNEI. Full variable domain (outside the CDR3, taken from reference TRBV2 and TRBJ2-5): EPEVTQTPSHQVTQMGQEVILRCVPISNHLYFYWYRQILGQKVEFLVSFYNNEISEKSEIFDDQFSVERPDGSNFTLKIRSTKLEDSAMYFCASKELPGGRETQYFGPGTRLLVL.